The rows below give T cell receptor beta chains drawn from one sample of a study of T-cell reconstitution after alpha-beta-depleted transplantation in children. TCRdb analysed the PCR reads with MiXCR anew, one entry per CDR3 protein. The sample shows 490,000 or so distinct CDR3 sequences, about 10% of them seen only once. The material was PBMCs, obtained before TCRalphabeta/CD19-depleted stem cell transplant. The receptors were sampled from a child between 2 and 9 years old with inherited bone marrow failure, due to receive a stem cell transplant. CDR3s include the opening cysteine and the closing phenylalanine or tryptophan.

CDR3,V,J
CASSLRASRRHGTDTQYF,TRBV12-3/TRBV12-4,TRBJ2-3
CASSLVIAGAYEQYF,TRBV7-2,TRBJ2-7
CASSAGTPSSYNEQFF,TRBV6-4,TRBJ2-1
CATSDPGTANTGELFF,TRBV24-1,TRBJ2-2
CASSQDYQGVDTF,TRBV3-1,TRBJ1-2
CASSSPGLTGVWEETQYF,TRBV11-2,TRBJ2-5
CASSFRQGAKNSPLHF,TRBV27,TRBJ1-6
CASSQESVRLAGAGELFF,TRBV4-3,TRBJ2-2
CASSSEGRFEQYF,TRBV5-1,TRBJ2-7
CAWAGPSLRGYTF,TRBV30,TRBJ1-2
CASSSIDRAAFF,TRBV18,TRBJ1-1
CASSLSRAGTGELFF,TRBV7-2,TRBJ2-2
CASSQALGTDTQYF,TRBV4-3,TRBJ2-3
CSPIGRVSYNEQFF,TRBV20-1,TRBJ2-1
CASSQPGYQETQYF,TRBV4-3,TRBJ2-5
CASSFFGTTLSYNEQFF,TRBV28,TRBJ2-1
CASRFRTGDTEAFF,TRBV2,TRBJ1-1
CASSQDPLTLAGGPRTGELFF,TRBV4-1,TRBJ2-2
CASSPLGEDLLSYNEQFF,TRBV6-2/TRBV6-3,TRBJ2-1
CASGPGTPYNEQFF,TRBV4-2,TRBJ2-1
CSAADRGTGGYTF,TRBV20-1,TRBJ1-2
CASRPGILSSYEQYF,TRBV2,TRBJ2-7
CASRAGRGQSYGYTF,TRBV2,TRBJ1-2
CASSYSSLAGGLYEQFF,TRBV6-2/TRBV6-3,TRBJ2-1
CASSTAGTGGEPQHF,TRBV28,TRBJ1-5
CAGRLGEKLFF,TRBV19,TRBJ1-4
CASSPPTTANTGELFF,TRBV18,TRBJ2-2
CAGQVTTNEKLFF,TRBV6-6,TRBJ1-4
CASSAGGGEQYF,TRBV12-3/TRBV12-4,TRBJ2-7
CASSPDSSLDYGYTF,TRBV18,TRBJ1-2
CASSLVGGYEQYF,TRBV7-2,TRBJ2-7
CASSLNAGNTEAFF,TRBV7-2,TRBJ1-1
CSVEDEGPNTGELFF,TRBV29-1,TRBJ2-2
CSTSNPYNTGELFF,TRBV29-1,TRBJ2-2
CASSSQSSYEQYF,TRBV27,TRBJ2-7
CASSLFQRDTGELFF,TRBV5-1,TRBJ2-2